The 11 T cell receptor beta chains below come from one sample, sequenced in a study of CD8 T cells in Susac syndrome. Random-hexamer reverse transcription was applied to about 0.45 to 1 ug RNA. TCRdb redid the calling of the immunoSEQ multiplex PCR reads with MiXCR, one entry per CDR3 protein. The data hold roughly 130,000 distinct CDR3 sequences, with around 94% observed a single time. Sequencing was performed on CD4+ T cells from PBMCs. Source of these receptors: a human donor with multiple sclerosis.

The chain recombines TRBV11-2 with TRBJ2-5; 7 nucleotides line up with TRBD2. After removal of 6 bases from V and 2 bases from J, the junction contained 3 bases not matched to a gene. The CDR3 is 13 amino acids. The germline CDR1 and CDR2 sequences are SGHAT and FQNNGV. The CDR3 bases are TGTGCCAGCAGTCGGGGGGATCAAGAGACCCAGTACTTC. This gives the protein CASSRGDQETQYF.

The chain employs TRBV29-1 and TRBJ1-5; D gene unclear. Germline V CDR1 and CDR2: SQVTM, ANQGSEA. V was clipped by 5 bases and J by 4 bases, with 18 bases between them. The CDR3 contains 15 residues. CDR3 coding DNA: TGCAGCGTTTCAACCGGCAGCGGAGGAAATCAGCCCCAGCATTTT. It encodes CSVSTGSGGNQPQHF.

The CDR3 spells CASSSSVTGETQYF. As DNA, the CDR3 is TGCGCCAGCAGCTCCAGCGTAACGGGAGAGACCCAGTACTTC. The rearrangement joins TRBV5-1 to TRBJ2-5; D is ambiguous. Germline V gives CDR1 SGHRS, CDR2 YFSETQ. The V and J ends lost 3 bases and 4 bases respectively, with 13 bases between them. The CDR3 loop spans 14 amino acids.

V and J are TRBV30 and TRBJ1-2; unclear D gene. Trimming removed 3 bases at V and 3 bases at J, with 2 bases between. This CDR3 spans 10 amino acids. Germline loops: CDR1 GTSNPN, CDR2 SVGIG (reference sequence). Here the CDR3 DNA reads TGTGCCTGGAGGGACTATGGCTACACCTTC. Its protein is CAWRDYGYTF. Drawing the rest from reference TRBV30 and TRBJ1-2, the complete variable domain is SQTIHQWPATLVQPVGSPLSLECTVEGTSNPNLYWYRQAAGRGLQLLFYSVGIGQISSEVPQNLSASRPQDRQFILSSKKLLLSDSGFYLCAWRDYGYTFGSGTRLTVV.

In this sample, this clonotype turned up a few times. The chain recombines TRBV11-2 with TRBJ2-7; the D is unclear. Germline V gene lookup returns CDR1 SGHAT and CDR2 FQNNGV. V was trimmed by 1 base and J by 6 bases, leaving 10 bases between them. The CDR3 spans 13 residues. The CDR3 sequence is CASSLVTRREQYF. The CDR3 DNA reads TGTGCCAGCAGCTTAGTAACCCGGCGCGAGCAGTACTTC.

This clonotype was seen only once. This sequence joins TRBV7-2 and TRBJ1-3; TRBD1 matches 7 bases. The V and J ends lost 7 bases and 2 bases, in that order; junction bases with no gene match: 8. From germline, CDR1 is SGHTA and CDR2 FQGNSA. This CDR3 region has 15 residues. The CDR3 sequence: CASTTYRGAGNTIYF. The CDR3 bases are TGTGCCAGCACTACATACAGGGGAGCTGGAAACACCATATATTTT.

CDR3 in amino acids: CSARVLATGELFF. The CDR3 DNA is TGCAGTGCTAGGGTACTAGCGACCGGGGAGCTGTTTTTT. The V and J genes are TRBV20-1 and TRBJ2-2, with TRBD2 identical over 7 bases. The CDR3 covers 13 residues. J lost 5 bases, V lost 3 bases, and 3 bases had no gene match. The germline gives CDR1 DFQATT, CDR2 SNEGSKA (reference sequence).

This sequence joins TRBV6-5 and TRBJ1-2; TRBD1 might be the D (6 bases). CDR1 is MNHEY, CDR2 SVGAGI, per germline. The CDR3 has 13 amino acids. V was clipped by 5 bases and J by 8 bases, with 15 bases between them. The CDR3 spells CASSTRDTVGYTF. The CDR3 region has the DNA TGTGCCAGCAGTACCCGGGACACTGTAGGCTACACCTTC.

This clonotype occurred once. The rearrangement joins TRBV6-1 to TRBJ1-2; D uncertain. CDR3 length: 12 residues. Germline V gene sequence: CDR1 MNHNS, CDR2 SASEGT. V gave up 0 bases and J gave up 4 bases, with 3 bases separating them. The CDR3 is CASSEAGYGYTF. The CDR3 DNA is TGTGCCAGCAGTGAAGCTGGCTATGGCTACACCTTC.

The chain uses TRBV2 and TRBJ2-2, with TRBD1 as a possible D gene (6 bases). Germline loops: CDR1 SNHLY, CDR2 FYNNEI. The CDR3 runs 14 residues. V lost 3 bases and J lost 3, with 8 bases in between. The CDR3 sequence is CASSEGAYTGELFF. Here the CDR3 DNA reads TGTGCCAGCAGTGAGGGGGCCTACACCGGGGAGCTGTTTTTT. Complete variable domain (other parts from reference TRBV2 and TRBJ2-2): EPEVTQTPSHQVTQMGQEVILRCVPISNHLYFYWYRQILGQKVEFLVSFYNNEISEKSEIFDDQFSVERPDGSNFTLKIRSTKLEDSAMYFCASSEGAYTGELFFGEGSRLTVL.

The rearrangement uses TRBV5-5 and TRBJ2-3; D call uncertain. This CDR3 region has 11 residues. Trimming took off 1 base at V and 5 bases at J, with 2 bases between the two ends. The germline gives CDR1 SGHKS, CDR2 YYEKEE (reference sequence). CDR3 residues: CASSLRDTQYF. CDR3 nucleotides: TGTGCCAGCAGCTTGAGAGATACGCAGTATTTT.